This TCR beta chain was observed in a study of blood T cells in healthy people across ages. This clonotype showed up just a few times. Sample-barcoded 5' priming and a J-beta primer mix drove a second PCR of about 6 to 11 cycles. TCRdb recomputed calls from the 5' RACE reads with MiXCR, one row per CDR3 protein. The data hold approximately 780,000 distinct CDR3 sequences, with more than 25% observed a single time. Every sample had a minimum of 6.5 million PBMCs isolated. The germline V and J ends were trimmed by 5 bases and 10 bases, with 15 bases remaining between them. The length of the CDR3 is 13 residues. These same records also appear under a second study, on T cells of mothers and their children. Per that paper: Donors comprised three healthy Caucasian mothers plus their six children.

Sample: blood. The chain carries TRBV12-3 or TRBV12-4 and TRBJ2-1; either TRBD1 or TRBD2 may supply D (5 bases each). The TCR originated in a boy under 18 in good health. The CDR3 sequence is CASSTVRDGEQFF. The CDR3 DNA is TGTGCCAGCAGTACCGTCCGGGACGGAGAGCAGTTCTTC.